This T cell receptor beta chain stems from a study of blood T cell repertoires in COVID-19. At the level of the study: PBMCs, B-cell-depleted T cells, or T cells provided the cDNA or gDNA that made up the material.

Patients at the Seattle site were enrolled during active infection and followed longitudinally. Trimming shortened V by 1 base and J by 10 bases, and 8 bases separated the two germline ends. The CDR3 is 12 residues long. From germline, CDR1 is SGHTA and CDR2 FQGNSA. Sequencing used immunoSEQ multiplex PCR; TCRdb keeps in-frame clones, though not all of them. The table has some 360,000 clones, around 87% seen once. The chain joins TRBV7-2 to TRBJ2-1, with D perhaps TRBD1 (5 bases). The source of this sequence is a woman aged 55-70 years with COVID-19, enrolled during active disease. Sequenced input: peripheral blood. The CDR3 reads CASSLEYREQFF. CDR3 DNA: TGTGCCAGCAGCTTAGAATACAGGGAGCAGTTCTTC.